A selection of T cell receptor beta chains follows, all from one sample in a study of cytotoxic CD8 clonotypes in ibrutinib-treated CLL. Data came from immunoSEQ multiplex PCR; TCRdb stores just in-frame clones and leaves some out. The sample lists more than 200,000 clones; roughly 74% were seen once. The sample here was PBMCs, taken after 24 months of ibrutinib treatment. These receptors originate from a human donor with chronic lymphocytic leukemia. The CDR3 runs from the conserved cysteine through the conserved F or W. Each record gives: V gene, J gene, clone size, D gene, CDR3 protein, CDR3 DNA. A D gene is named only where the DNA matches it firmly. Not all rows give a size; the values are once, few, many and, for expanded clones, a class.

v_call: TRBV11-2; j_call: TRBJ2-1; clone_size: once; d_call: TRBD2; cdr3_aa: CASWGLAENNEQFF; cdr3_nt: TGTGCCAGCTGGGGACTAGCGGAAAACAATGAGCAGTTCTTC
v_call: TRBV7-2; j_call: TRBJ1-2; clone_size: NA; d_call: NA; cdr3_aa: CASSQLDELNYGYTF; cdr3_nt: TGTGCCAGCAGCCAGTTGGACGAACTTAACTATGGCTACACCTTC
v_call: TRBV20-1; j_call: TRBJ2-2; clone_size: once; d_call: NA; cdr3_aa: CSARDTGELFF; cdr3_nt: TGCAGTGCCCGAGACACCGGGGAGCTGTTTTTT
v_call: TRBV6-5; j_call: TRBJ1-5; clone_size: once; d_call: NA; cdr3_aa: CASRPKTGYNQPQHF; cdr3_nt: TGTGCCAGCAGACCCAAGACAGGCTACAATCAGCCCCAGCATTTT
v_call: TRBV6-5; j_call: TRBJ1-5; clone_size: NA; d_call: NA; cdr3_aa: CASNSGQLGDQPQHF; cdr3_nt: TGTGCCAGCAACTCCGGACAGTTAGGAGATCAGCCCCAGCATTTT
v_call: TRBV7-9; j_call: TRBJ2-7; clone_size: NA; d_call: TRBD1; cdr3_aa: CASSLGTGPYEQYF; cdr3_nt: TGTGCCAGCAGCTTAGGGACAGGGCCCTACGAGCAGTACTTC
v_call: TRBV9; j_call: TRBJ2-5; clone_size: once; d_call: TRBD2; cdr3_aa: CASSVGQGGRIEETQYF; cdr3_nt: TGTGCCAGCAGCGTAGGGCAGGGCGGGAGAATAGAAGAGACCCAGTACTTC
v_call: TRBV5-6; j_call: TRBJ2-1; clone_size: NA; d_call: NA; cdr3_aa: CASSLSATTEQFF; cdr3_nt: TGTGCCAGCAGCTTATCGGCGACCACTGAGCAGTTCTTC
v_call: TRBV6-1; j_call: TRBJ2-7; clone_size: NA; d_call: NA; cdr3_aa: CASSISHTPYEQYF; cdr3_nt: TGTGCCAGCAGTATCTCCCATACCCCCTACGAGCAGTACTTC
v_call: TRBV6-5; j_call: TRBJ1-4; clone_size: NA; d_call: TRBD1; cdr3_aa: CASSRDRVEKLFF; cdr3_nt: TGTGCCAGCAGTCGGGACAGGGTCGAAAAACTGTTTTTT
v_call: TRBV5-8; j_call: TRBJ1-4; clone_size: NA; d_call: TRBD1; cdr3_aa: CASTPGQGGEKLFF; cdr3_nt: TGTGCCAGCACGCCGGGACAGGGTGGTGAAAAACTGTTTTTT
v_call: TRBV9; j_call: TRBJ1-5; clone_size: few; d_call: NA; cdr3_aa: CASSSTGSANQPQHF; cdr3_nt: TGTGCCAGCAGCTCCACAGGGAGTGCTAATCAGCCCCAGCATTTT
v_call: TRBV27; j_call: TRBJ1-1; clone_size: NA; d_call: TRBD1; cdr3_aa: CASSPHRGVNTEAFF; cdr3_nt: TGTGCCAGCAGTCCCCACAGGGGAGTTAACACTGAAGCTTTCTTT
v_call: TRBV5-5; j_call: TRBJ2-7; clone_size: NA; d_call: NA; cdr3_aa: CASSYAGTNTYEQYF; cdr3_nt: TGTGCCAGCAGCTACGCCGGGACGAACACCTACGAGCAGTACTTC
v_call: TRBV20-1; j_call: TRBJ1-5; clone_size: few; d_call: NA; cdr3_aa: CSASYGPQHF; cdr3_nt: TGCAGTGCTAGTTACGGGCCCCAGCATTTT
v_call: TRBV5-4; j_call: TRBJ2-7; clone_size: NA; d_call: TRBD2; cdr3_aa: CASRGTTQESSAGAYEQYF; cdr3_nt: TGTGCCAGCAGGGGGACGACGCAGGAATCTAGTGCGGGGGCCTACGAGCAGTACTTC
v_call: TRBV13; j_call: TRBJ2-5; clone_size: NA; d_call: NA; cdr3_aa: CASSLRSQETQYF; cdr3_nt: TGTGCCAGCAGCTTAAGAAGCCAAGAGACCCAGTACTTC
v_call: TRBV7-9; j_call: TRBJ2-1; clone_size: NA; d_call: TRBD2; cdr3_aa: CASSLHLLAGASNEQFF; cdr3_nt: TGTGCCAGCAGCCTACACCTTCTAGCGGGAGCTTCCAATGAGCAGTTCTTC
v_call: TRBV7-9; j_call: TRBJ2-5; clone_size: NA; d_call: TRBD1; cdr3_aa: CASSFGGTDQETQYF; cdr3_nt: TGTGCCAGCAGCTTCGGTGGGACAGACCAAGAGACCCAGTACTTC
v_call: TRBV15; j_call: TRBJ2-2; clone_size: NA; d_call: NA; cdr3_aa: CATSRDSVRELFF; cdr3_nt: TGTGCCACCAGCAGGGACAGCGTCAGGGAGCTGTTTTTT
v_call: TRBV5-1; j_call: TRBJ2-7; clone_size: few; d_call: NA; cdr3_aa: CASSLSPGGEQYF; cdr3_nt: TGCGCCAGCAGCTTGAGCCCGGGCGGGGAGCAGTACTTC
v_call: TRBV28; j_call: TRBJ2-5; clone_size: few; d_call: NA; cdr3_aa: CASSGWETQYF; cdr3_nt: TGTGCCAGCAGCGGGTGGGAGACCCAGTACTTC
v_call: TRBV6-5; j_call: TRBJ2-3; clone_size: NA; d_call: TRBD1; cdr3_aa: CASTGQTSTDTQYF; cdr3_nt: TGTGCCAGCACGGGACAGACTAGCACAGATACGCAGTATTTT
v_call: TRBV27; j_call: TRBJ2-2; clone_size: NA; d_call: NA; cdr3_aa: CASRTYTGELFF; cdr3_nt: TGTGCCAGCAGGACCTACACCGGGGAGCTGTTTTTT
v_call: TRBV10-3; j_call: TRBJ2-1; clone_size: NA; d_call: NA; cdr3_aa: CAIRGSSGPYNEQFF; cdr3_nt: TGTGCCATCAGAGGTTCCAGCGGGCCCTACAATGAGCAGTTCTTC
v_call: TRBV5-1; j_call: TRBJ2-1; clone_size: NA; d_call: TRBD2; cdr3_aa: CASSSGTSGMHEQFF; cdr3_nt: TGCGCCAGCAGCTCCGGGACTAGCGGGATGCATGAGCAGTTCTTC
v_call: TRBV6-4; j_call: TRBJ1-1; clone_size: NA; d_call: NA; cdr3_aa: CASSDGGFWKLAFF; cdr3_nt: TGTGCCAGCAGCGATGGAGGTTTTTGGAAGCTGGCTTTCTTT
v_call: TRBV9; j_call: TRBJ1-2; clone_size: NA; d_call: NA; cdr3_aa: CASSAEGGSGYTF; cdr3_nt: TGTGCCAGCAGCGCCGAGGGCGGATCTGGCTACACCTTC
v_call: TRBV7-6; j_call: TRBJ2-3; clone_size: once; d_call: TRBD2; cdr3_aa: CASATGGSSTDTQYF; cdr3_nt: TGTGCCAGCGCTACGGGGGGGAGTAGCACAGATACGCAGTATTTT
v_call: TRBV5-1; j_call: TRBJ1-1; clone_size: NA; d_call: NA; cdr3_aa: CASRMSDTEAFF; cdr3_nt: TGCGCCAGCAGAATGTCGGACACTGAAGCTTTCTTT
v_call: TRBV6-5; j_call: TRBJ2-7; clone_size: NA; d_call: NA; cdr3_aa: CASSYSGVGEQYF; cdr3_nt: TGTGCCAGCAGTTACTCAGGGGTGGGGGAGCAGTACTTC
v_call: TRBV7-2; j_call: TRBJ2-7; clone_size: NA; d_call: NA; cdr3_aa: CASTRTAETYEQYF; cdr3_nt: TGTGCCAGCACCCGGACAGCGGAAACGTACGAGCAGTACTTC
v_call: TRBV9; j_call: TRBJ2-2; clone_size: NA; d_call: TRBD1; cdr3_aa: CASSAISGTGTTGELFF; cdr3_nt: TGTGCCAGCAGCGCGATCTCCGGGACAGGGACCACCGGGGAGCTGTTTTTT
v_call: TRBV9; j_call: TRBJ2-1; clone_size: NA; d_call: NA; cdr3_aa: CASSVEGSRVNNEQFF; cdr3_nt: TGTGCCAGCAGCGTAGAAGGGTCCAGGGTCAACAATGAGCAGTTCTTC
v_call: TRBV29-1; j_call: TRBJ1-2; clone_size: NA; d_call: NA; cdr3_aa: CSVEGRTGYTF; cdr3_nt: TGCAGCGTTGAGGGCAGGACTGGCTACACCTTC
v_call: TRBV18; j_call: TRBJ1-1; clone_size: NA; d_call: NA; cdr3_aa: CASSPSRDTEAFF; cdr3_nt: TGTGCCAGCTCACCAAGCCGGGACACTGAAGCTTTCTTT
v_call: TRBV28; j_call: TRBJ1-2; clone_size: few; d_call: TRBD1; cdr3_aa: CAGRTGLGYTF; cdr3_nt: TGTGCCGGAAGGACAGGACTCGGCTACACCTTC
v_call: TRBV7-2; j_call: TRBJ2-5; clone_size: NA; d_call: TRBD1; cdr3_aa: CASSRGTGLETQYF; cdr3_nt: TGTGCCAGCAGCCGAGGGACAGGGTTGGAGACCCAGTACTTC
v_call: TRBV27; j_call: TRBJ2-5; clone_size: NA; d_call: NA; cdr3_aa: CASRQGSETQYF; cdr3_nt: TGTGCCAGCAGGCAGGGTTCGGAGACCCAGTACTTC
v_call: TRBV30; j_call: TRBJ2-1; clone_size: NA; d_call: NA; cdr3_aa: CAGWYNEQFF; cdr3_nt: TGTGCCGGTTGGTACAATGAGCAGTTCTTC
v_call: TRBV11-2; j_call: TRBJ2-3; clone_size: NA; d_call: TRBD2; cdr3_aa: CASSSWTSGTDTQYF; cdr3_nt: TGTGCCAGCAGCTCGTGGACTAGCGGAACAGATACGCAGTATTTT
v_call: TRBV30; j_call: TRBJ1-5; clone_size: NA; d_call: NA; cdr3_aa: CAWTPGPNQPQHF; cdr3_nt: TGTGCCTGGACCCCGGGCCCGAATCAGCCCCAGCATTTT
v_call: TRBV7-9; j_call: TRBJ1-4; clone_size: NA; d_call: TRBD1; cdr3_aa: CASASGQGREKLFF; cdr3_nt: TGTGCCAGCGCGTCGGGACAGGGCCGTGAAAAACTGTTTTTT
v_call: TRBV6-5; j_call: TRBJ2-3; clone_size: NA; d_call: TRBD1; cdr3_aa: CASSLTGTGSDTQYF; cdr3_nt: TGTGCCAGCAGTTTGACCGGGACAGGGTCAGATACGCAGTATTTT
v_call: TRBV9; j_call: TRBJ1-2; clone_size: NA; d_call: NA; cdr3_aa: CASSVAIGILRHYTF; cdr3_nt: TGTGCCAGCAGCGTAGCTATCGGGATCCTGAGGCACTACACCTTC
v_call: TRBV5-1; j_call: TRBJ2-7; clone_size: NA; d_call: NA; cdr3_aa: CASSLETSGEQYF; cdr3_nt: TGCGCCAGCAGCTTGGAGACATCGGGCGAGCAGTACTTC
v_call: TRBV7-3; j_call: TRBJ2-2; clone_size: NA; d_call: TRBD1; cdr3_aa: CASSQKQGSTGELFF; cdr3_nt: TGTGCCAGCAGCCAAAAACAGGGGAGCACCGGGGAGCTGTTTTTT
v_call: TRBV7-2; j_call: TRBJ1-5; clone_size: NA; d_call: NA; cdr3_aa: CASSWDGSNQPQHF; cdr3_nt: TGTGCCAGCAGCTGGGACGGTAGCAATCAGCCCCAGCATTTT
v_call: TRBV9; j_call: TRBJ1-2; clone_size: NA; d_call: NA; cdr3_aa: CASSVVGGGYGYTF; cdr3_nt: TGTGCCAGCAGCGTCGTCGGGGGTGGCTATGGCTACACCTTC
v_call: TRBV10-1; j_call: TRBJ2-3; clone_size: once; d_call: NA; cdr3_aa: CASSESTGSSTDTQYF; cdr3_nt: TGCGCCAGCAGTGAGTCGACGGGTTCTAGCACAGATACGCAGTATTTT
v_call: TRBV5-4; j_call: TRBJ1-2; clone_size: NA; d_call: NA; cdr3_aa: CASSPAGTLNYGYTF; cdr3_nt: TGTGCCAGCAGCCCCGCAGGGACCCTTAACTATGGCTACACCTTC
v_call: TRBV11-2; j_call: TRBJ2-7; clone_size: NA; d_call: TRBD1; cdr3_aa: CASSHSRQGGTSYEQYF; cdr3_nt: TGTGCCAGCAGCCACTCCCGACAGGGGGGAACCTCCTACGAGCAGTACTTC
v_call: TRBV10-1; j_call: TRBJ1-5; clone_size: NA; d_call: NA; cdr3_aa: CASRWNQPQHF; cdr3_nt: TGCGCCAGCCGCTGGAATCAGCCCCAGCATTTT